This paragraph reports one T cell receptor (beta chain). This clonotype was observed a handful of times. Its antigen specificity is not known. Base qualities are missing; no much larger clone stands one base away. The data are from a study of molecular identifiers for immune sequencing clone quantification (dated by TCRdb to between 2017 and 2018). Some background on the complete study: In a replicate experiment, RNA from about 20,000 or 100,000 naive CD8 T cells was split into five aliquots, four of which were sequenced. The study was a methods study using CD8 T cells to benchmark molecular-identifier clustering-based TCR repertoire sequencing (MIDCIRS) and TCR RNA copy counting.

The library was built by means of PCR. The reads were generated on a NextSeq 500. Preparation of bulk TCR libraries followed a previously described approach, with the TCR primers listed in Table S5. Purification of total RNA was performed with the Qiagen AllPrep DNA/RNA kit. Before analysis, reads from multiple sequencing runs of one library were combined. The authors' pipeline ran thus. Reads were retained only if the reads had an exact TCR constant sequence, and the retained reads were trimmed to 150 nt and grouped according to their 12-nt molecular barcodes. Reads within each barcode group were sub-clustered using a 15% Levenshtein threshold, and quality-weighted consensus sequences were constructed for each RNA molecule. Non-functional sequences were filtered out, along with any lower-count sequence sitting one edit away from another sequence. Based on a fit of two negative binomial distributions, barcode sub-clusters having less than 20% of the maximum read count were discarded. The raw public data were reprocessed by TCRdb itself: fastp quality trimming at Q25, MiXCR clonotype calling, in-frame beta chains only. Every entry covers one CDR3 protein and lists the most common genes and DNA from its rows. TCRdb's processing, not the study's, gives the V and J calls here. The sample table contains some 590,000 distinct CDR3 sequences; only one count was recorded for roughly 27% of them. The ten most abundant clones make up about 0.84% of the sample.

Overall study results and their limits: The sizes of highly expanded clones could end up underestimated when identical TCR molecules share a barcode. Modeling gave roughly 2.9 recovered TCR RNA copies per cell versus 8 to 10 by digital PCR, implying 25% to 30% capture efficiency. A single cell's worth of spiked-in Jurkat TCR RNA was reported detectable even among 750,000 to 1,000,000 naive CD8 T cells. The naive libraries included spiked-in Jurkat TCR RNA (around 10 copies' worth), and this RNA is not part of the donor repertoire. When barcode sub-clustering was not used, chimeric consensus sequences inflated TCR diversity, with chimeras reaching as high as 47%. In CMV-specific effector cells, clones with more than 20 RNA copies contained over 99% of molecules, whereas in naive cells such clones contained under 1% of molecules.

V loses 5 bases of germline sequence and J loses 6 bases, and the interval between the two ends is 15 bases. Counted from cysteine to phenylalanine, this CDR3 has 14 amino acids. Only the CDR3 part of the read is kept: 42 bases, read in frame from the first base. Naive CD8 T cell libraries were made from about 20,000 to 1,000,000 sorted cells using 10%, 30% or 50% of purified RNA. Naive CD8 T cells were FACS-sorted as CD8+CD4-CCR7+CD45RA+ on a BD FACSAria II into RLT Plus buffer. Nine to eleven TCR copies' worth of Jurkat RNA were spiked into roughly 19,000-1,000,000 naive CD8 T cell samples to test detection sensitivity. CD8 T cells were enriched with RosetteSep CD8+ T Cell Enrichment Cocktail and Ficoll-Paque, followed by ACK red cell lysis.

This receptor was identified in a human donor in good health. Some libraries in this study had Jurkat cell RNA spiked in. The receptor chain draws on TRBV5-3 and TRBJ2-4; the D gene is perhaps TRBD1 or TRBD2, as each covers 5 bases. Being an ORF, TRBV5-3 has a function that is uncertain. Sequencing was performed on naive CD8+ T cells from blood, with Jurkat cell RNA spiked in. The intended sense of this specimen's cell subset or site label: FACS-sorted CD8+CD4-CCR7+CD45RA+ naive T cells. DNA sequence: TGTGCCAGAAGGGGTACGCCAGGGAGAAACATTCAGTACTTC. It translates to CARRGTPGRNIQYF.